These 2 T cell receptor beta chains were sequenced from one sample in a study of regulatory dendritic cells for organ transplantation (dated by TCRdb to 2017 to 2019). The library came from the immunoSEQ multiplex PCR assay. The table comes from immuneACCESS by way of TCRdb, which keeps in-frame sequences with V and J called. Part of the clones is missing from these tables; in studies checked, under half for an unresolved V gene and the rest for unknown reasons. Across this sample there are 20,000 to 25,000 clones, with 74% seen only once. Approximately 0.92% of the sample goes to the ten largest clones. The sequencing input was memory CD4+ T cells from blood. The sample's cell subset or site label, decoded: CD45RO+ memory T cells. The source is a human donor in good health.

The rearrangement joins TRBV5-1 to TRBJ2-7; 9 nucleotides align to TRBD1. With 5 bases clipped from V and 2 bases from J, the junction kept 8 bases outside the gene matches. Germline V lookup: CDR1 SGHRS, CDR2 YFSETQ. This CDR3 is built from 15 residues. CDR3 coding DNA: TGCGCCAGCAGACTCGGACAGGGGCCAGCCTACGAGCAGTACTTC. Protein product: CASRLGQGPAYEQYF. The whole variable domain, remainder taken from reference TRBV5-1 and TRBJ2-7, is KAGVTQTPRYLIKTRGQQVTLSCSPISGHRSVSWYQQTPGQGLQFLFEYFSETQRNKGNFPGRFSGRQFSNSRSEMNVSTLELGDSALYLCASRLGQGPAYEQYFGPGTRLTVT.

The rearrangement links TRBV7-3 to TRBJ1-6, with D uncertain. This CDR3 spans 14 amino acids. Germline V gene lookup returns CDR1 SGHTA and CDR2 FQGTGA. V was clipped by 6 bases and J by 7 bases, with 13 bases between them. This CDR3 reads CASSEGGPNSPLHF. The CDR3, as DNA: TGTGCCAGCAGTGAGGGAGGCCCAAATTCACCCCTCCACTTT.